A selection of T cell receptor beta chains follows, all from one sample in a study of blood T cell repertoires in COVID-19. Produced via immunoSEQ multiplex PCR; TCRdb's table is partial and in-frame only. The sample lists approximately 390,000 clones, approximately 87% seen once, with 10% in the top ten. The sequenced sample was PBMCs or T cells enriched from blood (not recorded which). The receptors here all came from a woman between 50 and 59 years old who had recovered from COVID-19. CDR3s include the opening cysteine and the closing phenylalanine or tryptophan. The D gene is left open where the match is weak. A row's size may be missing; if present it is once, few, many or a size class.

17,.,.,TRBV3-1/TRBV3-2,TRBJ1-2,CASSQDFRPSGMDGYTF,TGTGCCAGCAGCCAAGACTTCAGGCCTTCGGGAATGGATGGCTACACCTTC
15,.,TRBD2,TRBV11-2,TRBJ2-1,CASGKLAGHHNEQFF,TGTGCCAGCGGAAAACTAGCGGGGCACCATAATGAGCAGTTCTTC
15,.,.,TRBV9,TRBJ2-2,CASSVDLSFAGELFF,TGTGCCAGCAGCGTAGACCTCAGTTTTGCCGGGGAGCTGTTTTTT
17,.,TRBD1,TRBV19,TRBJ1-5,CASSQDRDMYSNQPQHF,TGTGCCAGTAGTCAGGACAGGGACATGTATAGCAATCAGCCCCAGCATTTT
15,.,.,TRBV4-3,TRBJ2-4,CASSQDTGVKNIQYF,TGCGCCAGCAGCCAAGATACGGGGGTCAAAAACATTCAGTACTTC
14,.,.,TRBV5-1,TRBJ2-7,CASSSGTALYEQYF,TGCGCCAGCAGCTCGGGGACTGCACTCTACGAGCAGTACTTC
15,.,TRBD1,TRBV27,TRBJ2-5,CASSFTGTGLETQYF,TGTGCCAGCAGTTTTACCGGGACAGGGTTGGAGACCCAGTACTTC
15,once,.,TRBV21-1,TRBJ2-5,CASSKRDRGRETQYF,TGTGCCAGCAGCAAAAGGGACAGGGGTAGGGAGACCCAGTACTTC
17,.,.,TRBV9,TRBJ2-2,CASSPNPGAMSAGELFF,TGTGCCAGCAGCCCAAACCCAGGGGCGATGTCGGCCGGGGAGCTGTTTTTT
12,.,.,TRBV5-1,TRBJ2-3,CASSIQGDTQYF,TGCGCCAGCAGCATTCAGGGAGATACGCAGTATTTT
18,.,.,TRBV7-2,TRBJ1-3,CASSLMGAQGGFGNTIYF,TGTGCCAGCAGCTTAATGGGGGCGCAGGGTGGTTTTGGAAACACCATATATTTT
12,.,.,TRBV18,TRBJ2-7,CASSQGLGEQYF,TGTGCCAGCTCACAGGGACTGGGGGAGCAGTACTTC
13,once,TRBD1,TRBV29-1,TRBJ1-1,CSVVGQGNTEAFF,TGCAGCGTTGTGGGACAGGGGAACACTGAAGCTTTCTTT
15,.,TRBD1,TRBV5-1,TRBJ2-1,CASHSPGQFLGEQFF,TGCGCCAGCCACTCTCCGGGACAGTTTTTAGGTGAGCAGTTCTTC
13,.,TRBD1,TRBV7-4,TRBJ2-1,CASSLIRTGCQFF,TGTGCCAGCAGCTTAATCCGGACAGGTTGTCAGTTCTTC
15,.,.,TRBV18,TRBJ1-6,CATSREGRVNSPLHF,TGTGCCACATCCCGGGAGGGGAGGGTGAATTCACCCCTCCACTTT
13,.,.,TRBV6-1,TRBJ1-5,CASSDISNQPQHF,TGTGCCAGCAGTGATATTTCCAATCAGCCCCAGCATTTT
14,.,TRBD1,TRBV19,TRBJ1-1,CASTKDRVNTEAFF,TGTGCCAGTACCAAGGACAGGGTGAACACTGAAGCTTTCTTT
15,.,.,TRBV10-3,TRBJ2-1,CAIAISANPYNEQFF,TGTGCCATCGCCATCTCAGCGAATCCATACAATGAGCAGTTCTTC
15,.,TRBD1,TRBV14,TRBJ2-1,CASSQEDRGYNEQFF,TGTGCCAGCAGCCAAGAGGACAGGGGCTACAATGAGCAGTTCTTC
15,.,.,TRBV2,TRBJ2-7,CASSGARGAIYEQYF,TGTGCCAGCAGTGGAGCCAGGGGGGCTATCTACGAGCAGTACTTC
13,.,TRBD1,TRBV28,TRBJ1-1,CASRTGGHTEAFF,TGTGCCAGCAGAACAGGGGGGCACACTGAAGCTTTCTTT
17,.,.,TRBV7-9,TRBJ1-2,CASSLTVALSSGGGYTF,TGTGCCAGCAGCTTGACGGTTGCTCTCTCCTCCGGGGGAGGCTACACCTTC
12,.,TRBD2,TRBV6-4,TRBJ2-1,CGSSGGDNEQFF,TGTGGTTCTAGCGGGGGGGACAATGAGCAGTTCTTC
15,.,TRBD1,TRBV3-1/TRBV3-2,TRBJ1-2,CASSQATGVLAGYTF,TGTGCCAGCAGCCAAGCGACAGGGGTTTTAGCTGGCTACACCTTC
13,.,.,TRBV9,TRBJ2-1,CASSVEPQGQQFF,TGTGCCAGCAGCGTAGAACCGCAGGGGCAGCAGTTCTTC
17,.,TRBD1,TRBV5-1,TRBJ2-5,CASSLAGDRATKETQYF,TGCGCCAGCAGCTTGGCTGGGGACAGGGCTACAAAAGAGACCCAGTACTTC
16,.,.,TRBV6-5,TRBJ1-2,CASSYLSRGANYGYTF,TGTGCCAGCAGTTACCTCTCCAGGGGAGCCAACTATGGCTACACCTTC
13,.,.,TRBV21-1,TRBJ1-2,CASSITGNGGYTF,TGTGCCAGCAGCATAACAGGGAATGGGGGCTACACCTTC
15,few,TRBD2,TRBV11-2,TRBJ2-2,CASRRLAGGHGELFF,TGTGCCAGCAGGAGATTAGCGGGGGGCCACGGGGAGCTGTTTTTT
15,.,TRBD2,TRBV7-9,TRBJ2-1,CASSLRGGVDNEQFF,TGTGCCAGCAGCTTGCGCGGGGGGGTAGACAATGAGCAGTTCTTC
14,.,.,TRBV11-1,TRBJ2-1,CASSLGQAYGEQFF,TGTGCCAGCAGCTTAGGACAGGCCTACGGTGAGCAGTTCTTC
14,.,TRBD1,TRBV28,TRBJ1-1,CASSPGGMGTEAFF,TGTGCCAGCAGTCCAGGGGGGATGGGCACTGAAGCTTTCTTT
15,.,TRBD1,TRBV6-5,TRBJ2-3,CASSFQGAGRDTQYF,TGTGCCAGCAGCTTTCAGGGGGCCGGTAGAGATACGCAGTATTTT
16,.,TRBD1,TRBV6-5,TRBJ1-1,CASSFRDRGRGPEAFF,TGTGCCAGCAGTTTCCGGGACAGGGGCCGGGGGCCTGAAGCTTTCTTT
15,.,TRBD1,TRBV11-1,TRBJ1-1,CASSLKGQGATEAFF,TGTGCCAGCAGCTTAAAGGGACAGGGGGCGACTGAAGCTTTCTTT
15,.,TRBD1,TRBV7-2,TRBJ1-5,CASSTQTGSYQPQHF,TGTGCCAGCAGCACCCAGACAGGGTCCTACCAGCCCCAGCATTTT
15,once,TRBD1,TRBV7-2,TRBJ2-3,CASSSKGRGPDTQYF,TGTGCCAGCAGCTCGAAGGGCAGGGGGCCAGATACGCAGTATTTT
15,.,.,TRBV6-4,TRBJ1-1,CASSHTPGWVAEAFF,TGTGCCAGCAGCCATACCCCAGGGTGGGTCGCTGAAGCTTTCTTT
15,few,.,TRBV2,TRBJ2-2,CASSVSGAYTGELFF,TGTGCCAGCAGTGTCTCGGGAGCCTACACCGGGGAGCTGTTTTTT
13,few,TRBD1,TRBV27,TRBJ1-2,CASSSTGWGGYTF,TGTGCCAGCAGTTCGACAGGGTGGGGTGGCTACACCTTC